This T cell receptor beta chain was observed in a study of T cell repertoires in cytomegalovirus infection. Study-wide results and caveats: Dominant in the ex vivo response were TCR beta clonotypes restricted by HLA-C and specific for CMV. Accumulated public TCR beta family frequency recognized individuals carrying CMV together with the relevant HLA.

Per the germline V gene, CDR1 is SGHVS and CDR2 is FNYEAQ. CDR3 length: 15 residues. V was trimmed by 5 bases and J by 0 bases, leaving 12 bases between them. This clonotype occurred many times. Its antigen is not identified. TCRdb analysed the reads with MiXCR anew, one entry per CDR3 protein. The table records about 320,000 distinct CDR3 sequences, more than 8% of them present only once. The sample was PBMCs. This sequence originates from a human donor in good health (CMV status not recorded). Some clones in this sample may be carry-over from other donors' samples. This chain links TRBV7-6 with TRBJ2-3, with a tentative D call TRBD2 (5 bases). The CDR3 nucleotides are TGTGCCAGCAGCCCCGGACTGTTTAGCACAGATACGCAGTATTTT. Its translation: CASSPGLFSTDTQYF.